A selection of T cell receptor beta chains follows, all from one sample in a study of T cells in Graves' hyperthyroidism and ophthalmopathy. MiXCR, run by TCRdb on the multiplex PCR reads, gives a single entry per CDR3 protein. The table shows roughly 500,000 distinct CDR3 sequences, with more than 15% occurring only once. The source material was blood. Receptors were obtained from a woman under 40 with Graves' ophthalmopathy. Both conserved end residues are trimmed from each CDR3. Each record gives: V gene, J gene, CDR3 protein.

v_call: TRBV2; j_call: TRBJ2-2; cdr3_aa: ASPLAGGSTGELF
v_call: TRBV12-3/TRBV12-4; j_call: TRBJ1-4; cdr3_aa: ASSRGFGESDEKLF
v_call: TRBV5-1; j_call: TRBJ2-1; cdr3_aa: ASSSPGLASSSYNEQF
v_call: TRBV4-3; j_call: TRBJ2-7; cdr3_aa: ASSQEGGQNYEQY
v_call: TRBV4-2; j_call: TRBJ1-2; cdr3_aa: ASSQELTGSGYT
v_call: TRBV28; j_call: TRBJ2-7; cdr3_aa: ASRPGGPYEQY
v_call: TRBV6-2/TRBV6-3; j_call: TRBJ1-1; cdr3_aa: ASSYMGRQAF
v_call: TRBV6-2/TRBV6-3; j_call: TRBJ2-3; cdr3_aa: ASSYSILAGDADTQY
v_call: TRBV12-3/TRBV12-4; j_call: TRBJ2-3; cdr3_aa: ASSFAGGRYTQY
v_call: TRBV20-1; j_call: TRBJ1-1; cdr3_aa: SARAGQVDTEAF
v_call: TRBV7-6; j_call: TRBJ2-5; cdr3_aa: ASSSVRTAQETQY
v_call: TRBV3-1; j_call: TRBJ1-1; cdr3_aa: ASSLRGFGNTEAF